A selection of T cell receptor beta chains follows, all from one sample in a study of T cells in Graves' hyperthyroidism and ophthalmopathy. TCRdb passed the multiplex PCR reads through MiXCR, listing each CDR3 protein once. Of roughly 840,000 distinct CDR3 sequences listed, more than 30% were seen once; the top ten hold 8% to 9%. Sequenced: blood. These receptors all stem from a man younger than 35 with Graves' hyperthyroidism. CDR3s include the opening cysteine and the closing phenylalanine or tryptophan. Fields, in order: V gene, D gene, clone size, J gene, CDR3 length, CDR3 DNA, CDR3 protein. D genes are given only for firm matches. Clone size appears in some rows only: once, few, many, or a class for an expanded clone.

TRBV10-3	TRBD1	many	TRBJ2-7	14	TGTGCCAGCAGTCCCGGGACAGGGGTCTACGAGCAGTACTTC	CASSPGTGVYEQYF
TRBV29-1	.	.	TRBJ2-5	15	TGCAGCGTTGAGGGGAAGGGTTCCCTTCAAGAGACCCAGTACTTC	CSVEGKGSLQETQYF
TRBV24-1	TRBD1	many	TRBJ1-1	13	TGTGCCACCAGTAAAGACAGGGGGACTGAAGCTTTCTTT	CATSKDRGTEAFF
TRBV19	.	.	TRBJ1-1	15	TGTGCCAGTAGTATTGAACGGCTCGCGGACACTGAAGCTTTCTTT	CASSIERLADTEAFF
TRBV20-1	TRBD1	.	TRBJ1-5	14	TGCAGTGTCTCCCACGGGACAGGGAATCAGCCCCAGCATTTT	CSVSHGTGNQPQHF
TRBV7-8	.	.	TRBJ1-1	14	TGTGCCAGCAGCGTTAGGGTGGTCAGCACTGAAGCTTTCTTT	CASSVRVVSTEAFF
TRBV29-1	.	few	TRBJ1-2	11	TGCAGCGTTACGGGCGACTATGGCTACACCTTC	CSVTGDYGYTF
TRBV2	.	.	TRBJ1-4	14	TGTGCCAGCCGGAGTGGGACAACTAATGAAAAACTGTTTTTT	CASRSGTTNEKLFF
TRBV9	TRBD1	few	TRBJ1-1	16	TGTGCCAGCAGCCAAGAGGCAAAGGGGGCGAGGACTGAAGCTTTCTTT	CASSQEAKGARTEAFF
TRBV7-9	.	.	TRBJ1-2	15	TGTGCCAGCAGCTTAGGGCAGCAGGCTAACTATGGCTACACCTTC	CASSLGQQANYGYTF